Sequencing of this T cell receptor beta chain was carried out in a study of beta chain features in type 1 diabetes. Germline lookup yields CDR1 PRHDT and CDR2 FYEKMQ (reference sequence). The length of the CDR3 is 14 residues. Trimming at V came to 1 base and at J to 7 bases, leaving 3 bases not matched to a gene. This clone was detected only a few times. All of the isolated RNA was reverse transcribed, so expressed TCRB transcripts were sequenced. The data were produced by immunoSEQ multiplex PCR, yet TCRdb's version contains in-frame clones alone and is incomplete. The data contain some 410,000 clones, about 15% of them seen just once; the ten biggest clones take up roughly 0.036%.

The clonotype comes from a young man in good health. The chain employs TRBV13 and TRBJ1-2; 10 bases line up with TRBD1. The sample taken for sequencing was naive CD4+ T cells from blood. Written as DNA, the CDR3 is TGTGCCAGCAGCTTAGTGGGACAGGGGACTGGCTACACCTTC. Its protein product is CASSLVGQGTGYTF.